Each of the 8 T cell receptor beta chains below was sequenced from the same sample in a study of blood T cell repertoires in COVID-19. Method: immunoSEQ multiplex PCR; TCRdb's copy keeps in-frame clones and lacks some. The sample holds some 260,000 clones, 80% to 90% seen once. Source material: peripheral blood. The receptors were sampled from a woman in her seventies with COVID-19, enrolled during active disease.

This sequence joins TRBV7-9 and TRBJ2-3; perhaps TRBD1 as D (5 bases). V was pared by 3 bases and J by 6 bases, with 10 bases between. The CDR3 length is 13 residues. Germline lookup yields CDR1 SEHNR and CDR2 FQNEAQ (reference sequence). The CDR3 is CASSFQGEDTQYF. The CDR3 nucleotides read TGTGCCAGCAGCTTTCAGGGTGAGGATACGCAGTATTTT.

This clone occurred a few times. The CDR3 sequence is CASSQGQGGRGSSYEQYF. The CDR3 DNA reads as TGTGCCAGCTCACAAGGACAGGGAGGACGGGGGAGCTCCTACGAGCAGTACTTC. The V call is TRBV18, the J call TRBJ2-7, with TRBD1 matching 8 bases. The junction had 14 bases not matched to a gene; V was cut back by 4 bases and J by 0 bases. CDR3 length equals 18 residues. The germline V gene has CDR1 KGHSH and CDR2 LQKENI. Complete variable domain (other parts from reference TRBV18 and TRBJ2-7): NAGVMQNPRHLVRRRGQEARLRCSPMKGHSHVYWYRQLPEEGLKFMVYLQKENIIDESGMPKERFSAEFPKEGPSILRIQQVVRGDSAAYFCASSQGQGGRGSSYEQYFGPGTRLTVT.

This clone occurred a few times. The CDR3 here is CASSLRLTATLNTEAFF. CDR3 DNA sequence: TGTGCCAGCAGTTTACGTCTCACAGCCACTTTGAACACTGAAGCTTTCTTT. This chain connects TRBV27 to TRBJ1-1; D gene ambiguous. CDR3 length equals 17 residues. The ends were cut back, 2 bases at V and 0 bases at J, with 16 bases in the middle. Germline V gene data show CDR1 as MNHEY and CDR2 as SMNVEV (reference sequence).

CDR3 nucleotides: TGTGCCAGCAGCCACGGGCCGGGACAGGAGGACTACGAGCAGTACTTC. Protein: CASSHGPGQEDYEQYF. J is TRBJ2-7 and V is TRBV5-4; 8 bases agree with TRBD1. This CDR3 region has 16 residues. The trim removed 4 bases at V and 3 bases at J, leaving 12 bases unmatched. Germline V gene data show CDR1 as SGHNT and CDR2 as YYREEE (reference sequence).

The chain couples TRBV25-1 to TRBJ1-6, with a tentative D call TRBD1 (5 bases). V shed 5 bases and J shed 8 bases, with 10 bases lying between them. Germline CDR1 reads MGHDK; CDR2 reads SYGVNS. This CDR3 has 13 residues. In DNA, the CDR3 is TGTGCCAGCAGTTGGGACTCCCATTCACCCCTCCACTTT. It encodes CASSWDSHSPLHF.

The DNA for the CDR3 is TGTGCCAGCAGCCTGTCAATAGCAAGCACAGATACGCAGTATTTT. Its protein product is CASSLSIASTDTQYF. The chain recombines TRBV9 with TRBJ2-3; D unresolved. Germline loops: CDR1 SGDLS, CDR2 YYNGEE. The CDR3 runs to 15 residues. V lost 4 bases and J 0 bases, leaving 12 bases between the germline ends.

This clone was counted many times. V is TRBV28 and J is TRBJ1-1; D gene uncertain. V was trimmed by 3 bases and J by 3 bases, leaving 11 bases between them. This CDR3 comprises 14 residues. Germline CDR1 reads MDHEN; CDR2 reads SYDVKM. The CDR3 sequence: CASSLRDGYTEAFF. The CDR3 DNA reads TGTGCCAGCAGTTTGAGGGATGGGTACACTGAAGCTTTCTTT.

This clone came up once. The rearrangement links TRBV20-1 to TRBJ2-7, with D maybe TRBD1 (5 bases). V gave up 6 bases and J gave up 4 bases, with 10 bases separating them. The V gene's germline CDR1 is DFQATT and CDR2 SNEGSKA (reference sequence). The CDR3 has 11 residues. The CDR3 region has the DNA TGCAGTGCCCGACAGCTATACGAGCAGTACTTC. This encodes CSARQLYEQYF.